One TCR beta chain is described in this entry. This sample was included in a study of blood T cell repertoires in COVID-19. About the study: Whether acute or convalescent, the COVID-19 samples came from the United States, Italy and Spain. T cells, B-cell-depleted T cells, or PBMCs provided the cDNA or gDNA that served as material.

The CDR3 is 16 residues long. V lost 6 bases and J 6 bases, leaving 18 bases between the germline ends. CDR1 KGHSH and CDR2 LQKENI come from the germline V gene. In the authors' methods: Quantification of nucleated cells was approximated via reference gene primer amplification. The protocol was immunoSEQ multiplex PCR, while the TCRdb copy is restricted to in-frame clones and leaves out a portion. V, J and clone size are those of that table, while D and trimming were read from the DNA. The sample contains approximately 180,000 clones, more than 75% of which appear only once. Sequenced input: peripheral blood. The chain couples TRBV18 to TRBJ1-6, with D possibly matching TRBD1 (6 bases). The source of this sequence is a middle-aged man with active or convalescent COVID-19. The CDR3 sequence: CASSPEQGRGNSPLHF. The CDR3 nucleotides are TGTGCCAGCTCCCCCGAACAGGGCCGGGGTAATTCACCCCTCCACTTT.